This entry is about one T cell receptor (beta chain). What it recognizes is unknown. This sample is part of a study of CD8 T cell repertoires and HIV-1 epitope variants. Across the study: Separate wells received one of Twenty-five Gag or Nef variant peptides. Controls were a CMV, EBV and flu peptide pool, Ebola AY9 negative control, and no-peptide well. An uncultured baseline aliquot held 1M T cells.

Only in-frame clones appear in the TCRdb table, and some are missing; sequencing was by immunoSEQ multiplex PCR. The data contain more than 4,000 clones, 65% to 70% of them seen just once; the ten biggest clones take up approximately 40%. Study-wide findings and caveats: Under 10 antigen-specific TCR beta clonotypes were found; roughly six seemed cross-reactive to variants.

After removal of 3 bases from V and 0 bases from J, the junction contained 2 bases not matched to a gene. CDR3 length: 17 amino acids. Germline V gene sequence: CDR1 SGHTS, CDR2 YDEGEE. This receptor was obtained from a male donor with HIV. The sequenced sample consisted of cultured CD8+ T cells derived from PBMCs. The rearrangement joins TRBV5-8 to TRBJ2-2, with 13 bases identical to TRBD2. The CDR3 nucleotides are TGTGCCAGCAGCTGGGGACTAGCGGGGACGAACACCGGGGAGCTGTTTTTT. Its protein product is CASSWGLAGTNTGELFF.